Sequencing of this T cell receptor (beta chain) was carried out in a study of cytomegalovirus exposure and HLA in healthy donors. Looking at the study overall: Around 200 million T cells yielded around 100 million unique TCR beta sequences, as an earlier analysis found. General study points: A few chains tied to CMV proved CMV antigen-specific in vitro. In a later analysis, TCR beta V- and J-gene trimming was associated with a missense DCLRE1C variant. Presence/absence analyses rested on an assumption that sequencing depth was roughly uniform across donors.

For this clone: Its antigen is as yet unknown. One end of the junction is discordant with germline, which a read error may explain.

The CDR3 consists of 16 residues. CDR1 and CDR2 from the germline V gene are MNHEY and SVGAGI. PCR amplification relied on 60 Vbeta primers (plus 13 Jbeta primers). The protocol was immunoSEQ multiplex PCR, while the TCRdb copy is restricted to in-frame clones and leaves out a portion. The data contain around 130,000 clones, around 74% of them singletons. The chain is built from TRBV6-5 and TRBJ2-5; a weak D match, TRBD2 (5 bases). The DNA matches TRBJ2-7 better at its end, which makes the J call doubtful. The sequenced sample consisted of PBMCs. The TCR originated in a man aged 25-45 years in good health and CMV-seronegative. CDR3 DNA sequence: TGCGCCAGCAGTTACGGAAGGACTGAGAGCTCCTACGAGCAGTACTTC. Its protein is CASSYGRTESSYEQYF.